This T cell receptor beta chain is drawn from a study of blood T cell repertoires in COVID-19. About the study: The samples span acute and convalescent COVID-19 from the United States, Italy and Spain. From T cells, B-cell-depleted T cells, or PBMCs came the material, which was cDNA or gDNA.

Authors' processing steps: Nucleated cell counts were estimated from reference gene primer amplification. TCRdb keeps only in-frame clones here, not all; method: immunoSEQ multiplex PCR. The DNA gave D and trimming, while V, J and clone size come from that table. The sample has about 90,000 clones, 80% to 90% seen once. The CDR3 extends over 16 amino acids. The V end was cut by 5 bases, the J end by 4 bases, with 18 bases between. The germline gives CDR1 LGHNT, CDR2 FRNRAP. This clonotype was sampled from a human donor in a cohort sampled during active COVID-19. J is TRBJ1-5 and V is TRBV12-5, with a weak D call TRBD1 (5 bases). The material sequenced was peripheral blood. The CDR3 region has the DNA TGTGCTAGTGGTCCCCCGGGGGGTAGGGCTAATCAGCCCCAGCATTTT. This translates into CASGPPGGRANQPQHF.